This TCR beta chain was recovered during a study of early T cells in non-severe SARS-CoV-2 infection. A few counts support this clonotype. TCRdb reanalysed the 5' RACE reads using MiXCR and keeps one entry per CDR3 protein. The table records about 80,000 distinct CDR3 sequences, 13% to 15% of them present only once. V was trimmed by 3 bases and J by 6 bases, leaving 14 bases between them. The CDR3 has 14 residues. CDR1 is SGHKS and CDR2 is YYEKEE in the germline V gene (reference sequence). This clonotype was obtained from an adult who was a healthcare worker with PCR-confirmed SARS-CoV-2 infection or an uninfected control (not recorded which). This sequence joins TRBV5-5 and TRBJ2-3, with a possible D match to TRBD2 (5 bases). Sequencing input: whole blood. In nucleotides, the CDR3 is TGTGCCAGCAGCTCTAGACAACCGGGGGATACGCAGTATTTT. Amino acid sequence: CASSSRQPGDTQYF.